This passage covers 15 T cell receptor beta chains from one sample sequenced in a study of shared clonotypes between healthy human individuals (dated by TCRdb to about 2020). The protocol used for the library was the immunoSEQ multiplex PCR assay. Held by TCRdb, this immuneACCESS table contains in-frame sequences only and omits some clones. Under half of the omission traces to an unresolved V gene where checked; the cause of the rest is unknown. Here the sample has 2 million or so clones; 85% to 95% occur a single time. Clones ranked in the top ten supply 0.1% to 0.15% of the sample. Sample: naive CD4+ T cells sorted from blood. The sample's cell subset or site label, decoded: CD45RA+ positively selected. The receptors stem from a man between 18 and 35 years old in good health.

CDR3 in DNA: TGTGCCAGCAGCCCCGAACAGGGACAGTTCTTC. Its translation: CASSPEQGQFF. V gene TRBV7-9 combines with J gene TRBJ2-1; the D gene is possibly TRBD1 (6 bases). The V end was cut by 5 bases, the J end by 13 bases, with 12 bases between. This CDR3 spans 11 amino acids. Per the germline V gene, CDR1 is SEHNR and CDR2 is FQNEAQ (reference sequence).

As to this clone: Other nucleotide sequences in the sample specify the same CDR3. V and J are TRBV19 and TRBJ2-3; 8 nucleotides line up with TRBD2. CDR3 length equals 14 residues. From germline, CDR1 is LNHDA and CDR2 SQIVND (reference sequence). The ends lost 5 bases at V and 3 bases at J; junction bases unmatched: 4. CDR3 protein: CASSVTSGTDTQYF. The CDR3 DNA follows: TGTGCCAGTAGTGTAACTAGCGGTACAGATACGCAGTATTTT.

The V gene is TRBV28, the J gene TRBJ2-7; TRBD1 is a possible D gene (6 bases). V lost 5 bases, J lost 2 bases, and 16 bases lay in between. Germline V gives CDR1 MDHEN, CDR2 SYDVKM. The CDR3 is 15 residues long. The CDR3 is CASSQVEGQAYEQYF. CDR3 DNA sequence: TGTGCCAGCAGTCAGGTTGAGGGACAAGCCTACGAGCAGTACTTC.

Remarks on this clone: This sample also contains other DNA sequences that code for the same CDR3. The genes are TRBV5-4 and TRBJ2-7, with no clear D. Between the trimmed V and J ends, which lost 4 bases and 0 bases, there was a span of 5 bases. From germline, CDR1 is SGHNT and CDR2 YYREEE (reference sequence). This CDR3 comprises 12 residues. CDR3: CASSTDSYEQYF. Written as DNA, the CDR3 is TGTGCCAGCAGCACGGACTCCTACGAGCAGTACTTC. Using reference TRBV5-4 and TRBJ2-7 for the parts outside the CDR3, the full variable domain is ETGVTQSPTHLIKTRGQQVTLRCSSQSGHNTVSWYQQALGQGPQFIFQYYREEENGRGNFPPRFSGLQFPNYSSELNVNALELDDSALYLCASSTDSYEQYFGPGTRLTVT.

V gene TRBV11-2 combines with J gene TRBJ2-1, with 9 bases that match TRBD2. The CDR3 length is 16 residues. V gave up 1 base and J gave up 7 bases; unmatched junction bases: 8. Looked up from germline, CDR1 is SGHAT and CDR2 is FQNNGV. The CDR3 here is CASSLGSSGSTNEQFF. CDR3 nucleotide sequence: TGTGCCAGCAGCTTAGGTAGTAGCGGGAGTACGAATGAGCAGTTCTTC.

This sequence joins TRBV28 and TRBJ1-4; D not resolved. This CDR3 comprises 14 residues. V lost 5 bases, J lost 4 bases, and 11 bases lay in between. From germline, CDR1 is MDHEN and CDR2 SYDVKM. The CDR3 sequence: CASSAGPLNEKLFF. The CDR3 DNA reads as TGTGCCAGCAGTGCAGGACCCCTTAATGAAAAACTGTTTTTT.

The rearrangement uses TRBV6-5 and TRBJ2-7, with D unclear. Germline assignment: CDR1 MNHEY and CDR2 SVGAGI. This CDR3 comprises 16 residues. Trimming left V 0 bases short and J 1 base short, with 13 bases between. The CDR3 here is CASSYSRQKGSYEQYF. The CDR3, as DNA: TGTGCCAGCAGTTACTCGAGACAAAAGGGTTCCTACGAGCAGTACTTC.

This chain joins TRBV6-6 and TRBJ2-2; 12 bases match TRBD1. Germline V gene lookup returns CDR1 MNHNY and CDR2 SVGAGI (reference sequence). The V gene end was trimmed by 4 bases and the J gene end by 8 bases; junction bases not matched to a gene: 8. The CDR3 extends over 16 amino acids. CDR3 residues: CASSWRGQGAGGELFF. For the CDR3, the DNA is TGTGCCAGCAGTTGGAGGGGACAGGGGGCAGGTGGGGAGCTGTTTTTT.

The chain employs TRBV7-9 and TRBJ1-4; TRBD1 aligns across 9 bases. Germline V gene sequence: CDR1 SEHNR, CDR2 FQNEAQ (reference sequence). V lost 1 base and J lost 3; bases outside the gene matches: 12. This CDR3 spans 19 amino acids. CDR3 in amino acids: CASSLGTGTGNDANEKLFF. CDR3 sequence (DNA): TGTGCCAGCAGCTTAGGGACCGGGACAGGGAATGACGCTAATGAAAAACTGTTTTTT. Filled out from reference TRBV7-9 and TRBJ1-4, the complete variable domain reads DTGVSQNPRHKITKRGQNVTFRCDPISEHNRLYWYRQTLGQGPEFLTYFQNEAQLEKSRLLSDRFSAERPKGSFSTLEIQRTEQGDSAMYLCASSLGTGTGNDANEKLFFGSGTQLSVL.

The rearrangement joins TRBV28 to TRBJ2-7; TRBD2 aligns across 7 bases. The length of the CDR3 is 14 residues. The J segment lost 7 bases and the V segment lost 6 bases, leaving 12 bases of the junction unmatched. Germline V gives CDR1 MDHEN, CDR2 SYDVKM. The CDR3 loop is CASRLGGRSGEQYF. The CDR3 coding sequence is TGTGCCAGCAGGTTGGGAGGGCGGAGCGGGGAGCAGTACTTC.

The chain links TRBV9 to TRBJ2-1, with D perhaps matching TRBD1 or TRBD2 (5 bases each). CDR1 and CDR2 (germline): SGDLS, YYNGEE. Trimming took off 0 bases at V and 6 bases at J, with 10 bases between the two ends. The CDR3 covers 14 residues. CDR3 sequence (DNA): TGTGCCAGCAGCGTAGGGTCTGGGGGCAATGAGCAGTTCTTC. Protein: CASSVGSGGNEQFF.

This chain uses TRBV6-1 with TRBJ1-5; D uncertain. Germline CDR1 MNHNS, CDR2 SASEGT. The CDR3 is 12 amino acids. V lost 6 bases and J 9 bases, leaving 12 bases between the germline ends. The CDR3 loop reads CASRDALAPQHF. The CDR3 DNA reads as TGTGCCAGCAGGGATGCCCTTGCGCCCCAGCATTTT.

Worth noting for this clone: The same CDR3 also results from other DNA sequences found in this sample. This sequence joins TRBV28 and TRBJ2-7; TRBD2 might be the D (7 bases). The CDR3 extends over 14 amino acids. Germline CDR1 is MDHEN and CDR2 is SYDVKM. The V and J ends lost 2 bases and 0 bases respectively, with 8 bases between them. DNA of the CDR3: TGTGCCAGCAGTTTAGGGGGGGCCTCCTACGAGCAGTACTTC. Protein sequence: CASSLGGASYEQYF.

The chain combines TRBV14 with TRBJ2-3; 8 bases align to TRBD2. Germline V gene lookup returns CDR1 SGHDN and CDR2 FVKESK. This CDR3 spans 16 amino acids. The V segment lost 3 bases and the J segment 5 bases; nucleotides outside the gene matches: 10. This CDR3 is CASSHPRGGVGDTQYF. The CDR3, as DNA: TGTGCCAGCAGCCACCCCCGGGGGGGAGTGGGAGATACGCAGTATTTT. The variable domain in full, with the rest retrieved from reference TRBV14 and TRBJ2-3, is EAGVTQFPSHSVIEKGQTVTLRCDPISGHDNLYWYRRVMGKEIKFLLHFVKESKQDESGMPNNRFLAERTGGTYSTLKVQPAELEDSGVYFCASSHPRGGVGDTQYFGPGTRLTVL.

The chain has TRBV5-4 and TRBJ1-1; 10 nucleotides align to TRBD1. The V segment lost 5 bases and the J segment 1 base; nucleotides outside the gene matches: 8. Germline assignment: CDR1 SGHNT and CDR2 YYREEE (reference sequence). The CDR3 totals 16 residues. This CDR3 reads CASRKTGGFSNTEAFF. The DNA for the CDR3 is TGTGCCAGCAGGAAGACAGGGGGCTTTTCGAACACTGAAGCTTTCTTT.